The clone carrying this T cell receptor beta chain was observed once. The data belong to a study of blood T cell repertoires in COVID-19. V was cut by 4 bases and J by 1 base, with 17 bases left in between. CDR1 and CDR2 (germline): WNHNN, SYGVQD (reference sequence). The CDR3 is made up of 16 amino acids. Assignment of participants to cohorts was predicated upon participant-reported clinical history. Profiling relied on immunoSEQ multiplex PCR, and the TCRdb table lists in-frame clones only, not all of them. Here the sample spans fewer than 200,000 clones, 78% being singletons. The chain carries TRBV10-1 and TRBJ2-7, with a tentative D call TRBD1 (5 bases). Specimen: PBMCs or T cells enriched from blood (not recorded which). The receptor's source is a woman between 45 and 65 years old who had recovered from COVID-19. This CDR3 is CASSAGPRAGSYEQYF. Written as DNA, the CDR3 is TGCGCCAGCAGTGCTGGACCCAGGGCAGGGTCCTACGAGCAGTACTTC.